This entry lists 18 T cell receptor beta chains sequenced from one sample in a study of T cell responses to AZD1222 COVID-19 vaccine. Only in-frame clones appear in the TCRdb table, and some are missing; sequencing was by immunoSEQ multiplex PCR. The table lists tens of thousands of clones, less than 90% of them singletons. Source: peripheral blood, taken 28 days after the second AZD1222 dose. The receptors come from an adult who received the AZD1222 COVID-19 vaccine.

This clone appeared a few times. The CDR3 sequence: CASSLLPGQHNEKLFF. CDR3 sequence (DNA): TGTGCCAGCAGTTTATTGCCGGGACAGCATAATGAAAAACTGTTTTTT. The chain links TRBV28 to TRBJ1-4, with TRBD1 identical over 7 bases. CDR1 is MDHEN and CDR2 is SYDVKM in the germline V gene. CDR3 length: 16 amino acids. The J segment lost 4 bases and the V segment lost 1 base, leaving 6 bases of the junction unmatched.

The table lists this clone with a few counts. The chain is built from TRBV9 and TRBJ1-5; no definite D call. Trimming pared 4 bases from V and 2 bases from J, leaving 10 bases between. Germline-derived CDR1 and CDR2 are SGDLS and YYNGEE. The CDR3 covers 14 residues. The CDR3 reads CASSPDLGNQPQHF. Here the CDR3 DNA reads TGTGCCAGCAGCCCCGACCTCGGCAATCAGCCCCAGCATTTT.

This clone was detected once. The genes are TRBV6-4 and TRBJ1-2; the D is unclear. CDR1 is MRHNA and CDR2 is SNTAGT in the germline V gene. The V gene lost 4 bases and the J gene lost 2 bases, with 8 bases spanning the gap. The CDR3 has 13 amino acids. CDR3 coding DNA: TGTGCCAGCAGTGTGAATCAGAACTATGGCTACACCTTC. Its protein is CASSVNQNYGYTF.

The chain is built from TRBV7-2 and TRBJ2-7; 9 bases agree with TRBD2. CDR3 size: 15 residues. Germline-derived CDR1 and CDR2 are SGHTA and FQGNSA. V shed 0 bases, J shed 4 bases, and the junction held 4 bases outside the gene matches. In nucleotides, the CDR3 is TGTGCCAGCAGCTTAGCCCCGCTAGCGGGGTACGAGCAGTACTTC. This translates into CASSLAPLAGYEQYF.

This chain joins TRBV27 and TRBJ1-2; 11 bases match TRBD1. CDR3 length equals 13 residues. The germline V gene has CDR1 MNHEY and CDR2 SMNVEV (reference sequence). V lost 4 bases to trimming and J lost 6 bases; unmatched junction nucleotides: 1. The CDR3 DNA follows: TGTGCCAGCAGTTCGGACAGGGGGCATGGCTACACCTTC. This sequence encodes CASSSDRGHGYTF.

This chain connects TRBV9 to TRBJ2-5; possibly TRBD1 for D (5 bases). Trimming removed 7 bases at V and 5 bases at J, with 12 bases between. The CDR3 is 12 residues long. The germline gives CDR1 SGDLS, CDR2 YYNGEE. The CDR3 sequence: CASQGEMETQYF. The DNA for the CDR3 is TGTGCCAGCCAGGGTGAGATGGAGACCCAGTACTTC.

This clone was detected once. This chain links TRBV3-1 (or the pseudogene TRBV3-2) with TRBJ2-2; 9 bases are a match to TRBD1. V gave up 2 bases and J gave up 7 bases; unmatched junction bases: 11. This CDR3 spans 17 amino acids. Germline V CDR1 and CDR2: LGHDT, YNNKEL (reference sequence). The CDR3 region has the DNA TGTGCCAGCAGCCAAAAAGGGGGGACAGGGATCATCGGGGAGCTGTTTTTT. The encoded protein is CASSQKGGTGIIGELFF.

The rearrangement links TRBV5-1 to TRBJ2-1; 12 nucleotides line up with TRBD2. Trimming at V came to 2 bases and at J to 7 bases, leaving 1 base not matched to a gene. Germline V gene data show CDR1 as SGHRS and CDR2 as YFSETQ. The CDR3 contains 14 residues. The CDR3 spells CASSLGTSGNEQFF. The CDR3, as DNA: TGCGCCAGCAGCTTAGGGACTAGCGGGAATGAGCAGTTCTTC.

The chain is built from TRBV4-3 and TRBJ2-1; no reliable D call. V gave up 0 bases and J gave up 7 bases, with 16 bases separating them. The V gene's germline CDR1 is LGHNA and CDR2 YSLEER. The CDR3 totals 16 residues. The CDR3 DNA follows: TGCGCCAGCAGCCAAGACCCCTACCTTACCTGGAATGAGCAGTTCTTC. Amino acid sequence: CASSQDPYLTWNEQFF.

The chain combines TRBV19 with TRBJ1-5, with TRBD1 as a possible D gene (5 bases). V lost 4 bases to trimming and J lost 4 bases, with 11 bases between them. CDR1 is LNHDA and CDR2 is SQIVND in the germline V gene (reference sequence). The CDR3 is 14 amino acids. In DNA form, the CDR3 reads TGTGCCAGTAGTAAAGGGGAGGGAAATCAGCCCCAGCATTTT. It translates to CASSKGEGNQPQHF.

This sequence joins TRBV6-5 and TRBJ1-5; D perhaps matches TRBD1 (5 bases). CDR3 length: 15 residues. Germline loops: CDR1 MNHEY, CDR2 SVGAGI. V was clipped by 6 bases and J by 2 bases, with 14 bases between them. CDR3 sequence: CASRPLDRGNQPQHF. The DNA of the CDR3 is TGTGCCAGCAGGCCATTAGACAGAGGCAATCAGCCCCAGCATTTT.

V usage is TRBV3-1 (or the pseudogene TRBV3-2) and J usage is TRBJ1-4; D remains ambiguous. The CDR3 extends over 12 amino acids. Germline CDR1 and CDR2: LGHDT and YNNKEL (reference sequence). The V end lost 7 bases, the J end lost 7 bases, and 10 bases lay between the germline ends. As DNA, the CDR3 is TGTGCCAGCACCAACCCAGGTGAAAAACTGTTTTTT. It is translated as CASTNPGEKLFF.

This chain links TRBV19 with TRBJ2-3, with 11 bases matching TRBD2. With 4 bases clipped from V and 2 bases from J, the junction kept 2 bases outside the gene matches. There are 15 residues in the CDR3. Germline CDR1 reads LNHDA; CDR2 reads SQIVND (reference sequence). CDR3 DNA sequence: TGTGCCAGTAGTACTAGCGGGAGGTACACAGATACGCAGTATTTT. Its translation is CASSTSGRYTDTQYF.

CDR3 residues: CASSARPGPNYGYTF. The CDR3 DNA reads as TGTGCCAGCAGCGCACGACCGGGGCCCAACTATGGCTACACCTTC. The rearrangement uses TRBV9 and TRBJ1-2; D is possibly TRBD1 (5 bases). CDR1 is SGDLS and CDR2 is YYNGEE in the germline V gene. V lost 3 bases to trimming and J lost 2 bases, with 14 bases between them. The CDR3 totals 15 residues.

V gene TRBV14 combines with J gene TRBJ1-2; D is perhaps TRBD1 (5 bases). The V end lost 0 bases, the J end lost 0 bases, and 14 bases lay between the germline ends. The length of the CDR3 is 17 residues. Germline V gene data show CDR1 as SGHDN and CDR2 as FVKESK. The CDR3 DNA follows: TGTGCCAGCAGCCAAGATAGGGGAGGGGCAACTAACTATGGCTACACCTTC. Translating it yields CASSQDRGGATNYGYTF. The full variable domain, rest sourced from reference TRBV14 and TRBJ1-2, is EAGVTQFPSHSVIEKGQTVTLRCDPISGHDNLYWYRRVMGKEIKFLLHFVKESKQDESGMPNNRFLAERTGGTYSTLKVQPAELEDSGVYFCASSQDRGGATNYGYTFGSGTRLTVV.

The V and J genes are TRBV5-1 and TRBJ2-2, with 7 bases lining up with TRBD1. Trimming at V came to 3 bases and at J to 5 bases, leaving 13 bases not matched to a gene. Germline V gene sequence: CDR1 SGHRS, CDR2 YFSETQ. The CDR3 consists of 17 residues. CDR3 sequence (DNA): TGCGCCAGCAGCTACCGGGACAGTAGCATCGGAACCGGGGAGCTGTTTTTT. This translates into CASSYRDSSIGTGELFF. Using reference TRBV5-1 and TRBJ2-2 for the parts outside the CDR3, the full variable domain is KAGVTQTPRYLIKTRGQQVTLSCSPISGHRSVSWYQQTPGQGLQFLFEYFSETQRNKGNFPGRFSGRQFSNSRSEMNVSTLELGDSALYLCASSYRDSSIGTGELFFGEGSRLTVL.

The rearrangement uses TRBV29-1 and TRBJ1-5, with 8 bases matching TRBD1. Trimming took 4 bases from V and 7 from J; bases not matched to a gene: 3. The CDR3 consists of 12 residues. Germline V gives CDR1 SQVTM, CDR2 ANQGSEA. The CDR3, as DNA: TGCAGCGTTGCTACAGGGGGACAGCCCCAGCATTTT. Translated, it gives CSVATGGQPQHF. Supplemented by reference TRBV29-1 and TRBJ1-5, the full variable domain reads SAVISQKPSRDICQRGTSLTIQCQVDSQVTMMFWYRQQPGQSLTLIATANQGSEATYESGFVIDKFPISRPNLTFSTLTVSNMSPEDSSIYLCSVATGGQPQHFGDGTRLSIL.

The chain combines TRBV5-1 with TRBJ1-3; a possible D gene is TRBD1 (6 bases). The CDR3 sequence is 14 residues long. Trimming took off 1 base at V and 4 bases at J, with 9 bases between the two ends. Germline V gene lookup returns CDR1 SGHRS and CDR2 YFSETQ. CDR3 DNA: TGCGCCAGCAGCTTGAAACAGGGAGGAAACACCATATATTTT. Its translation is CASSLKQGGNTIYF. Variable domain in full (rest from reference TRBV5-1 and TRBJ1-3): KAGVTQTPRYLIKTRGQQVTLSCSPISGHRSVSWYQQTPGQGLQFLFEYFSETQRNKGNFPGRFSGRQFSNSRSEMNVSTLELGDSALYLCASSLKQGGNTIYFGEGSWLTVV.